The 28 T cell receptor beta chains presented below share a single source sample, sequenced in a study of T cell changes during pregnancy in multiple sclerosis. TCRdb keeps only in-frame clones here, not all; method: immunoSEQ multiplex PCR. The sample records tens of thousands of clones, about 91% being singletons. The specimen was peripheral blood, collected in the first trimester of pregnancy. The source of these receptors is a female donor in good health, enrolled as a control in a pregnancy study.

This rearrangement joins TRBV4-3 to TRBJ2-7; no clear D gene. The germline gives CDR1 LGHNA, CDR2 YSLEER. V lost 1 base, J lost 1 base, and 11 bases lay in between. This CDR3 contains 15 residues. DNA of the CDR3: TGCGCCAGCAGCCAAGTGGGCGACGCTTCCTACGAGCAGTACTTC. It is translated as CASSQVGDASYEQYF.

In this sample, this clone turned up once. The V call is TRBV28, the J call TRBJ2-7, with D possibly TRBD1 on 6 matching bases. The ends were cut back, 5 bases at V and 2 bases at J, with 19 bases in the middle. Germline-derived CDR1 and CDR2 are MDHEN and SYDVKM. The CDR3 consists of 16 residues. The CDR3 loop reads CASSGRTGNLPYEQYF. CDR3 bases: TGTGCCAGCAGTGGGAGAACAGGGAATCTTCCCTACGAGCAGTACTTC.

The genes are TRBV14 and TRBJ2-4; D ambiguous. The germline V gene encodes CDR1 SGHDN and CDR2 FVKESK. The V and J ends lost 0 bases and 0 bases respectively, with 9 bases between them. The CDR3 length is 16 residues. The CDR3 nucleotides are TGTGCCAGCAGCCAAGATCGCAGTTTAGCCAAAAACATTCAGTACTTC. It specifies CASSQDRSLAKNIQYF.

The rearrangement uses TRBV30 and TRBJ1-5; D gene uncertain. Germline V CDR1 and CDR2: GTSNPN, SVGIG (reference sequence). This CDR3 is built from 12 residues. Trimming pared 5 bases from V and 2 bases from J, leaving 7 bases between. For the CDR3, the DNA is TGTGCCTGGGAAAGAGGCAATCAGCCCCAGCATTTT. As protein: CAWERGNQPQHF.

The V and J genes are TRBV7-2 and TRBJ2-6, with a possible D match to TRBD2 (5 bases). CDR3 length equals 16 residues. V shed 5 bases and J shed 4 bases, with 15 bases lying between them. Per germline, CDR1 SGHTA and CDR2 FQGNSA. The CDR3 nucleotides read TGTGCCAGCAGCCCCCCCCCGGGGAGCGGGGCCAACGTCCTGACTTTC. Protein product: CASSPPPGSGANVLTF.

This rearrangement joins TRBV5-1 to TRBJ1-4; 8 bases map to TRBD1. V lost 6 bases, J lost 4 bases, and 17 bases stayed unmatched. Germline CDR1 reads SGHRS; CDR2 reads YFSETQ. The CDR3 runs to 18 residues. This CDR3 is CASKPGQAARDLNEKLFF. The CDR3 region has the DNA TGCGCCAGCAAACCGGGACAGGCCGCCCGCGACCTTAATGAAAAACTGTTTTTT. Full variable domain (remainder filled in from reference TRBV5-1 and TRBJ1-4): KAGVTQTPRYLIKTRGQQVTLSCSPISGHRSVSWYQQTPGQGLQFLFEYFSETQRNKGNFPGRFSGRQFSNSRSEMNVSTLELGDSALYLCASKPGQAARDLNEKLFFGSGTQLSVL.

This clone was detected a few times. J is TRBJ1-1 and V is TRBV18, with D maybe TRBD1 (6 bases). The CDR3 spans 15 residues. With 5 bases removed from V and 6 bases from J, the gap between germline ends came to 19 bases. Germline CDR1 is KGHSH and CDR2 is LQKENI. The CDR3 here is CASSSFRGREAEAFF. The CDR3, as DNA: TGTGCCAGCTCATCTTTCAGGGGCCGAGAAGCTGAAGCTTTCTTT.

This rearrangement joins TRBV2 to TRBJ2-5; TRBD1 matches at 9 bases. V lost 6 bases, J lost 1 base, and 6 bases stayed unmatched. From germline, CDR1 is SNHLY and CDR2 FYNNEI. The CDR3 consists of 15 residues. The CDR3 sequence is CASRKQGAIQETQYF. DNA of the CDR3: TGTGCCAGCAGAAAACAGGGGGCGATCCAAGAGACCCAGTACTTC.

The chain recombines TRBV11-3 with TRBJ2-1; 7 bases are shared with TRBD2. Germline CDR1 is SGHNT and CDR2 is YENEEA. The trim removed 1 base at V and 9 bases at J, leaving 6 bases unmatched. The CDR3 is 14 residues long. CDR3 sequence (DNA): TGTGCCAGCAGCTTAGGGGGGGGAGGGTTTGAGCAGTTCTTC. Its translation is CASSLGGGGFEQFF.

The CDR3 DNA reads TGTGCCAGCAGAAAGGAGTACCTAAATGAAAAACTGTTTTTT. Encoded protein: CASRKEYLNEKLFF. The chain is built from TRBV6-6 and TRBJ1-4; D not resolved. CDR3 length: 14 amino acids. Trimming took 6 bases from V and 5 from J, leaving 13 bases between them. In germline, CDR1 is MNHNY, CDR2 SVGAGI (reference sequence).

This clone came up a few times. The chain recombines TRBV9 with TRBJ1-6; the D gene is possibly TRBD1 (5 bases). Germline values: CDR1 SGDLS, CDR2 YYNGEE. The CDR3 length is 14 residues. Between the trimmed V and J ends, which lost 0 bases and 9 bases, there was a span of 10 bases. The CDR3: CASSVGDSPSPLHF. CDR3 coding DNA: TGTGCCAGCAGCGTAGGGGACTCGCCTTCACCCCTCCACTTT.

The CDR3 spells CASSRTGTTDTQYF. As DNA, the CDR3 is TGTGCCAGTAGTCGGACAGGCACCACAGATACGCAGTATTTT. The J gene is TRBJ2-3, the V gene TRBV19, with 7 bases that match TRBD1. V lost 5 bases, J lost 2 bases, and 4 bases stayed unmatched. The CDR3 has 14 amino acids. The V gene's germline CDR1 is LNHDA and CDR2 SQIVND (reference sequence).

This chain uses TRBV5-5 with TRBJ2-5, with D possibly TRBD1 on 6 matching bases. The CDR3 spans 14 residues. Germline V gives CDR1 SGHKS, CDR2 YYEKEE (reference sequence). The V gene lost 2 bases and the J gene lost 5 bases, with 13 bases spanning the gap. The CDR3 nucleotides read TGTGCCAGCAGCTTCCGGGACATTAAGGAGACCCAGTACTTC. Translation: CASSFRDIKETQYF.

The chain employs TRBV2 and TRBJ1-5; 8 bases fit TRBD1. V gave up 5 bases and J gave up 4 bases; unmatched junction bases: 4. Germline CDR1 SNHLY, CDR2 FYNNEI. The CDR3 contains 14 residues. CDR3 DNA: TGTGCCAGCAGTTACCGACAGGGGAATCAGCCCCAGCATTTT. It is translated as CASSYRQGNQPQHF. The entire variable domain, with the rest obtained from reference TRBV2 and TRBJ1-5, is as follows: EPEVTQTPSHQVTQMGQEVILRCVPISNHLYFYWYRQILGQKVEFLVSFYNNEISEKSEIFDDQFSVERPDGSNFTLKIRSTKLEDSAMYFCASSYRQGNQPQHFGDGTRLSIL.

The CDR3 DNA sequence: TGTGCCAGCACCCGGTCGTTCACAGAGGGCTATGGCTACACCTTC. Encoded protein: CASTRSFTEGYGYTF. The J gene is TRBJ1-2, the V gene TRBV11-2; D ambiguous. V was shortened by 7 bases and J by 4 bases, with 19 bases between the two germline ends. The CDR3 loop spans 15 amino acids. From germline, CDR1 is SGHAT and CDR2 FQNNGV.

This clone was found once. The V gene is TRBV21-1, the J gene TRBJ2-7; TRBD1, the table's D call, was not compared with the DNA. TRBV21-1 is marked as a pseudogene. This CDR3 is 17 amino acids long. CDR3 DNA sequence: TGTGCCAGCCCCGGGACAGGGGGCGAAATTGGGTCCTACGAGCAGTACTTC. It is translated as CASPGTGGEIGSYEQYF.

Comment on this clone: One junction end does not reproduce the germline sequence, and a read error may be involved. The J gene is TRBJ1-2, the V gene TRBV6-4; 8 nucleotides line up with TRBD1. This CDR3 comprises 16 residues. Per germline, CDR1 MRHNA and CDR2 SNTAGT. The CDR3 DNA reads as TGTGCCAGCAGTGAAAGTCCCCAGGGGGCCCCTGATGGCTACATCTTC. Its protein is CASSESPQGAPDGYIF.

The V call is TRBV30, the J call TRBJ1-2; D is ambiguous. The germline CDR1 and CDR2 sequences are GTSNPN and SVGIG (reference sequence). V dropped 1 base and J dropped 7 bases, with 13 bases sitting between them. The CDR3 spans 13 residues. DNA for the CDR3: TGTGCCTGGAGTGAATCAGCAGGTGGTGGCTACACCTTC. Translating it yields CAWSESAGGGYTF.

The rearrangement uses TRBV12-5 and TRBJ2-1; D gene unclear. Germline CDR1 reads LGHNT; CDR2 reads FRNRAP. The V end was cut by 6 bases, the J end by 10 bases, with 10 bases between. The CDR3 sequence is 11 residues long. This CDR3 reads CASGANREQFF. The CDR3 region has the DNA TGTGCTAGTGGGGCTAACAGAGAGCAGTTCTTC.

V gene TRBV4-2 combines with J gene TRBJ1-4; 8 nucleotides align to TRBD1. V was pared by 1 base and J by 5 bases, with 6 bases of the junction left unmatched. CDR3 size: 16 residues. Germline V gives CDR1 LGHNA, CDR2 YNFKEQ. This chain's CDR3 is CASSQGEGTGNEKLFF. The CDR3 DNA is TGTGCCAGCAGCCAAGGGGAAGGGACAGGAAATGAAAAACTGTTTTTT.

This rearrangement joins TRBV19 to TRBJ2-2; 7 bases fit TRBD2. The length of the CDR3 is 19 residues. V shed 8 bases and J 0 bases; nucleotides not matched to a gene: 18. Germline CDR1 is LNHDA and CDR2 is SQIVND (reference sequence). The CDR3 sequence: CASFQPNTIAGTNTGELFF. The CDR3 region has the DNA TGTGCCAGTTTTCAACCCAATACTATAGCGGGTACGAACACCGGGGAGCTGTTTTTT.

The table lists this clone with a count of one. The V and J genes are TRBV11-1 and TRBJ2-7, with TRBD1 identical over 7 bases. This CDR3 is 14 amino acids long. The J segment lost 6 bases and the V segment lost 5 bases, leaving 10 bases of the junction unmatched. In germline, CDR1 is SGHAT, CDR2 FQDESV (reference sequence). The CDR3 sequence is CASSRRTGSSEQYF. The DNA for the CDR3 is TGTGCCAGCAGCCGCCGGACAGGATCGAGCGAGCAGTACTTC.

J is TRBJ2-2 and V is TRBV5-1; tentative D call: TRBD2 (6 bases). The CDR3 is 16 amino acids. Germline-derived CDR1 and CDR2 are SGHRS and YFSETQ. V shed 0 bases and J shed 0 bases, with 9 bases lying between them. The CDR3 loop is CASSLGGDPNTGELFF. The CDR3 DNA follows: TGCGCCAGCAGCTTGGGGGGGGACCCGAACACCGGGGAGCTGTTTTTT.

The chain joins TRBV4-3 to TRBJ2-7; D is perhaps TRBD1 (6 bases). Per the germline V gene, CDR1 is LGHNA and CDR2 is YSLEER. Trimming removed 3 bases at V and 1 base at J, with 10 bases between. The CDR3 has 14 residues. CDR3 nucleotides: TGCGCCAGCAGCCAGGTGACAGGTTCCTACGAGCAGTACTTC. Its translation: CASSQVTGSYEQYF.

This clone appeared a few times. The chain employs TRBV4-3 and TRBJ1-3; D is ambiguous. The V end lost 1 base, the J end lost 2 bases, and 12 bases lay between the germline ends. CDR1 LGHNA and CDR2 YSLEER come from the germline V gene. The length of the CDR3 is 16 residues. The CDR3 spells CASSQGAGNTGNTIYF. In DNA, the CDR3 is TGCGCCAGCAGCCAAGGGGCGGGAAATACTGGAAACACCATATATTTT.

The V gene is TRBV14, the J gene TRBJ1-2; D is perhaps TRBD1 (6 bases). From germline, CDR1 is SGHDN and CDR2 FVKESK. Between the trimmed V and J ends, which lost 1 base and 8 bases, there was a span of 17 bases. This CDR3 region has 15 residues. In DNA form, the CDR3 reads TGTGCCAGCAGCCAAGGCCCTTCAACAGGGTCCGGCTACACCTTC. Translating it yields CASSQGPSTGSGYTF.

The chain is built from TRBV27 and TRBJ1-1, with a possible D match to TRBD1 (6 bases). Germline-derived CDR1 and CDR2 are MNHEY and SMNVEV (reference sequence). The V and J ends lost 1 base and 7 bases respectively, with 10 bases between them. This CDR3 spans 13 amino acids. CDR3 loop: CASSLLGGGEAFF. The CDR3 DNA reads TGTGCCAGCAGTTTATTAGGGGGGGGTGAAGCTTTCTTT.

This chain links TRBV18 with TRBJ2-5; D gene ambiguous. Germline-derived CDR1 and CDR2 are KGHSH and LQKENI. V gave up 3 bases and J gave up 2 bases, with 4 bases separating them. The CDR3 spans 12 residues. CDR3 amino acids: CASSPRQETQYF. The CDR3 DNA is TGTGCCAGCTCACCTCGGCAAGAGACCCAGTACTTC.